One sample yielded the 28 T cell receptor beta chains listed below, sequenced in a study of blood T cells in healthy people across ages. A second about 7 to 11 cycle PCR used barcoded and J-beta primers. MiXCR, applied by TCRdb to the 5' RACE reads, yields one record per CDR3 protein. Among some 800,000 distinct CDR3 sequences listed, approximately 48% were seen once. The sample taken for sequencing was blood. Receptor source: a man between 60 and 70 years old in good health.

V usage is TRBV9 and J usage is TRBJ1-1; D not resolved. The CDR3 contains 13 residues. Germline CDR1 is SGDLS and CDR2 is YYNGEE. V dropped 3 bases and J dropped 0 bases, with 6 bases sitting between them. The CDR3 DNA reads TGTGCCAGCAGCGCCGAGATGAACACTGAAGCTTTCTTT. It specifies CASSAEMNTEAFF.

The sample holds one count of this clonotype. The chain recombines TRBV2 with TRBJ1-5; tentative D call: TRBD1 (5 bases). Trimming stripped 8 bases from V and 3 bases from J, with 11 bases between. The germline gives CDR1 SNHLY, CDR2 FYNNEI. There are 13 residues in the CDR3. Written as DNA, the CDR3 is TGTGCCAGCGGGGCAGGACTCAATCAGCCCCAGCATTTT. Protein: CASGAGLNQPQHF. The full variable domain, in which reference TRBV2 and TRBJ1-5 provide the parts outside the CDR3, is EPEVTQTPSHQVTQMGQEVILRCVPISNHLYFYWYRQILGQKVEFLVSFYNNEISEKSEIFDDQFSVERPDGSNFTLKIRSTKLEDSAMYFCASGAGLNQPQHFGDGTRLSIL.

Concerning this clonotype itself: One junction end disagrees with the germline gene, perhaps due to a read error. This chain links TRBV12-3 or TRBV12-4 with TRBJ2-6; possibly TRBD1 for D (5 bases). The CDR3 sequence is 15 residues long. The CDR3 nucleotides read TGTGCCAGCAGTCCGCCCACGAGTGGGGCCAACGTCCCGACTTTC. Its protein product is CASSPPTSGANVPTF.

The rearrangement uses TRBV6-5 and TRBJ2-7, with TRBD1 as a possible D gene (6 bases). The germline gives CDR1 MNHEY, CDR2 SVGAGI. Trimming shortened V by 2 bases and J by 5 bases, and 16 bases separated the two germline ends. This CDR3 has 15 residues. The CDR3 region has the DNA TGTGCCAGCAGTTACGCAACAGGGTACTCTGACGAGCAGTACTTC. This gives the protein CASSYATGYSDEQYF.

The rearrangement uses TRBV7-9 and TRBJ1-6; 7 bases match TRBD1. V trimming: 5 bases; J trimming: 5 bases; junction bases outside the gene matches: 6. The CDR3 is made up of 15 amino acids. CDR1 SEHNR and CDR2 FQNEAQ come from the germline V gene (reference sequence). The chain's CDR3 is CASSRDSRNNSPLHF. CDR3 bases: TGTGCCAGCAGCCGGGACAGCAGGAATAATTCACCCCTCCACTTT.

The rearrangement links TRBV9 to TRBJ1-6; D is possibly TRBD1 (6 bases). This CDR3 comprises 17 residues. With 2 bases removed from V and 7 bases from J, the gap between germline ends came to 19 bases. Germline loops: CDR1 SGDLS, CDR2 YYNGEE. CDR3 bases: TGTGCCAGCAGCGTTGACGGGACACACGGGCGGAATTCACCCCTCCACTTT. This encodes CASSVDGTHGRNSPLHF.

The chain has TRBV9 and TRBJ2-7, with a possible D match to TRBD2 (6 bases). CDR1 and CDR2 from the germline V gene are SGDLS and YYNGEE. V lost 0 bases to trimming and J lost 1 base, with 11 bases between them. This CDR3 spans 15 amino acids. CDR3 in DNA: TGTGCCAGCAGCGTAGAGGAGGGGAGGTCCTACGAGCAGTACTTC. Encoded protein: CASSVEEGRSYEQYF. The variable domain in full, completed from reference TRBV9 and TRBJ2-7, reads DSGVTQTPKHLITATGQRVTLRCSPRSGDLSVYWYQQSLDQGLQFLIQYYNGEERAKGNILERFSAQQFPDLHSELNLSSLELGDSALYFCASSVEEGRSYEQYFGPGTRLTVT.

The chain employs TRBV6-2 or TRBV6-3 and TRBJ2-3; a possible D gene is TRBD2 (6 bases). Germline V CDR1 and CDR2: MNHEY, SVGEGT. V was shortened by 7 bases and J by 5 bases, with 19 bases between the two germline ends. This CDR3 is 15 amino acids long. Here the CDR3 DNA reads TGTGCCAGCACCCCGTGGGAGGCGCGTGGAGATACGCAGTATTTT. It encodes CASTPWEARGDTQYF.

This clonotype was counted between two and nine times. The V and J genes are TRBV6-4 and TRBJ2-1; the D is unclear. Between the trimmed V and J ends, which lost 0 bases and 7 bases, there was a span of 16 bases. The V gene's germline CDR1 is MRHNA and CDR2 SNTAGT. The CDR3 is 16 residues long. The CDR3 region has the DNA TGTGCCAGCAGTGACTCGGCTTCGAGGTCGTATAATGAGCAGTTCTTC. It translates to CASSDSASRSYNEQFF.

The J gene is TRBJ2-3, the V gene TRBV29-1, with D perhaps TRBD1 or TRBD2 (6 bases each). The CDR3 totals 13 residues. The germline V and J ends were trimmed by 4 bases and 3 bases, with 11 bases remaining between them. The germline V gene encodes CDR1 SQVTM and CDR2 ANQGSEA. Here the CDR3 DNA reads TGCAGCGTTGGGGGGGCACGAACAGATACGCAGTATTTT. Translation gives CSVGGARTDTQYF.

With respect to this clonotype: At one of its ends the junction is not consistent with the germline gene, which may arise from a read error. This chain uses TRBV12-3 or TRBV12-4 with TRBJ2-3; D gene uncertain. The CDR3 totals 15 residues. Written as DNA, the CDR3 is TGTGCCAGTTCCTACCCGGCCGGATTCACAGATACGCGGTATTTT. This translates into CASSYPAGFTDTRYF.

V usage is TRBV30 and J usage is TRBJ2-7, with 8 bases lining up with TRBD1. This CDR3 has 13 residues. V dropped 0 bases and J dropped 6; count of bases not matched to a gene: 4. In germline, CDR1 is GTSNPN, CDR2 SVGIG (reference sequence). The CDR3 sequence is CAWSVGQGGEQYF. Written as DNA, the CDR3 is TGTGCCTGGAGTGTTGGACAGGGAGGCGAGCAGTACTTC.

Many counts were recorded for this clonotype. This chain connects TRBV11-2 to TRBJ1-2, with 7 positions matching TRBD1. CDR3 length: 13 residues. The ends lost 5 bases at V and 2 bases at J; junction bases unmatched: 2. The V gene's germline CDR1 is SGHAT and CDR2 FQNNGV. In DNA, the CDR3 is TGTGCCAGCAGCGCGGGACAGAACTATGGCTACACCTTC. This sequence encodes CASSAGQNYGYTF.

The gene calls are TRBV5-1 and TRBJ2-5, with D perhaps matching TRBD1 or TRBD2 (6 bases each). The DNA end favors TRBJ2-7, so the J call may be wrong. Looked up from germline, CDR1 is SGHRS and CDR2 is YFSETQ. This CDR3 has 14 amino acids. CDR3 amino acids: CASSEWGARDEQYF. The CDR3, as DNA: TGCGCCAGCAGCGAGTGGGGGGCTCGCGACGAGCAGTACTTC.

Comment on this clonotype: One end of the junction does not line up with germline, which may come from a read error. The chain joins TRBV5-1 to TRBJ1-2; no definite D call. This CDR3 spans 15 amino acids. CDR1 SGHRS and CDR2 YFSETQ come from the germline V gene. CDR3 protein: CASSLGEGFSYGYTF. The CDR3 DNA is TGCGCCAGCAGCTTAGGTGAGGGCTTCAGCTATGGCTACACTTTC.

In this sample, this clonotype turned up many times. This chain links TRBV20-1 with TRBJ2-1, with a possible D match to TRBD1 (5 bases). The CDR3 is 15 residues long. Germline V gene lookup returns CDR1 DFQATT and CDR2 SNEGSKA (reference sequence). Trimming stripped 1 base from V and 0 bases from J, with 10 bases between. CDR3 nucleotides: TGCAGTGCTAGAGCAGGGTTAAGCTCCTACAATGAGCAGTTCTTC. It is translated as CSARAGLSSYNEQFF.

This clonotype was observed many times. V usage is TRBV11-2 and J usage is TRBJ1-1; no reliable D call. CDR3 length equals 13 residues. Germline V gene data show CDR1 as SGHAT and CDR2 as FQNNGV. Trimming took off 1 base at V and 4 bases at J, with 7 bases between the two ends. This CDR3 reads CASSLAMGTEAFF. The CDR3 DNA is TGTGCCAGCAGCTTAGCCATGGGCACTGAAGCTTTCTTT.

The chain links TRBV6-6 to TRBJ2-1, with D perhaps being TRBD1 or TRBD2 (6 bases each). The CDR3 is made up of 16 amino acids. V was shortened by 4 bases and J by 5 bases, with 18 bases between the two germline ends. Germline CDR1 reads MNHNY; CDR2 reads SVGAGI (reference sequence). This CDR3 reads CASSFTRGRNNNEQFF. For the CDR3, the DNA is TGTGCCAGCAGTTTCACCCGGGGGCGTAATAACAATGAGCAGTTCTTC.

The chain recombines TRBV7-9 with TRBJ2-7, with TRBD1 matching 7 bases. The germline V gene has CDR1 SEHNR and CDR2 FQNEAQ (reference sequence). This CDR3 contains 16 residues. Unmatched junction bases numbered 9, after V lost 1 base and J lost 3 bases. CDR3 amino acids: CASSLGKGALYYEQYF. The CDR3 nucleotides are TGTGCCAGCAGCTTAGGGAAGGGGGCCCTCTACTACGAGCAGTACTTC.

V gene TRBV7-2 combines with J gene TRBJ2-2; D unresolved. The CDR3 sequence is 12 residues long. Germline-derived CDR1 and CDR2 are SGHTA and FQGNSA. Trimming left V 1 base short and J 13 bases short, with 10 bases between. CDR3 bases: TGTGCCAGCAGCTTAGAGGTCCTGGGGCTGTTTTTT. Its protein is CASSLEVLGLFF.

This sequence joins TRBV28 and TRBJ1-2; 9 nucleotides agree with TRBD1. This CDR3 is 17 amino acids long. V dropped 6 bases and J dropped 7; count of bases not matched to a gene: 18. Germline values: CDR1 MDHEN, CDR2 SYDVKM. In nucleotides, the CDR3 is TGTGCCAGCAGGGTCGAGGGACGGGGACAGGGTCGTATTGGCTACACCTTC. Translated: CASRVEGRGQGRIGYTF.

This clonotype was counted only a few times. The rearrangement uses TRBV7-2 and TRBJ2-3; tentatively, D is TRBD2 (5 bases). The CDR3 loop spans 12 amino acids. Germline V gene data show CDR1 as SGHTA and CDR2 as FQGNSA. Trimming pared 5 bases from V and 9 bases from J, leaving 12 bases between. In DNA, the CDR3 is TGTGCCAGCAGCAAGGACGGAGGAACGCAGTATTTT. This sequence encodes CASSKDGGTQYF. Full variable domain (remainder filled in from reference TRBV7-2 and TRBJ2-3): GAGVSQSPSNKVTEKGKDVELRCDPISGHTALYWYRQSLGQGLEFLIYFQGNSAPDKSGLPSDRFSAERTGGSVSTLTIQRTQQEDSAVYLCASSKDGGTQYFGPGTRLTVL.

The CDR3 DNA reads TGCGCCAGCAGCCATCCTTCGACAGGACGCGGGGGCTACACCTTC. This translates into CASSHPSTGRGGYTF. The rearrangement links TRBV4-3 to TRBJ1-2; D possibly corresponds to TRBD1 (6 bases). This CDR3 is built from 15 residues. V was shortened by 3 bases and J by 8 bases, with 19 bases between the two germline ends. The germline V gene has CDR1 LGHNA and CDR2 YSLEER.

This clonotype appeared a few times. The V gene is TRBV7-3, the J gene TRBJ2-1, with D uncertain. This CDR3 comprises 17 residues. V gave up 2 bases and J gave up 2 bases, with 16 bases separating them. Germline CDR1 SGHTA, CDR2 FQGTGA. In DNA form, the CDR3 reads TGTGCCAGCAGCTTAGCCCCGTCAATTCCAGCCTACAATGAGCAGTTCTTC. This codes for CASSLAPSIPAYNEQFF.

The chain carries TRBV6-4 and TRBJ2-1; D is perhaps TRBD1 (5 bases). The ends were cut back, 7 bases at V and 1 base at J, with 11 bases in the middle. The CDR3 contains 14 residues. CDR1 and CDR2 from the germline V gene are MRHNA and SNTAGT. DNA for the CDR3: TGTGCCAGCACCCAGGGTTTGTCCTACAATGAGCAGTTCTTC. It encodes CASTQGLSYNEQFF.

This clonotype was observed a few times. V is TRBV5-1 and J is TRBJ2-5, with a tentative D call TRBD2 (7 bases). This CDR3 is built from 16 residues. V gave up 4 bases and J gave up 5 bases, with 21 bases separating them. Germline loops: CDR1 SGHRS, CDR2 YFSETQ. The chain's CDR3 is CASSPGGGARLETQYF. CDR3 DNA sequence: TGCGCCAGCAGCCCAGGTGGGGGGGCCAGACTCGAGACCCAGTACTTC. Full variable domain (missing parts from reference TRBV5-1 and TRBJ2-5): KAGVTQTPRYLIKTRGQQVTLSCSPISGHRSVSWYQQTPGQGLQFLFEYFSETQRNKGNFPGRFSGRQFSNSRSEMNVSTLELGDSALYLCASSPGGGARLETQYFGPGTRLLVL.

The sample holds a few counts of this clonotype. The chain combines TRBV27 with TRBJ1-1, with D perhaps matching TRBD1 (6 bases). CDR3 size: 14 residues. Per the germline V gene, CDR1 is MNHEY and CDR2 is SMNVEV (reference sequence). Trimming shortened V by 6 bases and J by 3 bases, and 14 bases separated the two germline ends. The CDR3 bases are TGTGCCAGCAGGGCAGGGGTGAAGGACACTGAAGCTTTCTTT. Its translation: CASRAGVKDTEAFF.

This clonotype was counted a few times. The CDR3 DNA reads as TGTGCCAGCAGTCTACGGACTAGCTTTTCGGATACGCAGTATTTT. Its translation: CASSLRTSFSDTQYF. The chain is built from TRBV12-3 or TRBV12-4 and TRBJ2-3; 8 bases map to TRBD2. Trimming at V came to 5 bases and at J to 6 bases, leaving 10 bases not matched to a gene. The CDR3 loop spans 15 amino acids.